A single sample gave rise to the 18 T cell receptor beta chains below, sequenced in a study of T-cell memory formation after mild COVID-19. TCRdb independently ran MiXCR on the 5' RACE reads; one entry per CDR3 protein. Among just under 550,000 distinct CDR3 sequences listed, about a fifth were seen once. The sample was PBMCs or a T cell subset sorted from them (not recorded which). These receptors were collected from an adult woman who had mild COVID-19 (a few samples of this study predate the infection). Cell type and time point are not known.

V and J are TRBV6-5 and TRBJ1-1, with D perhaps TRBD1 (5 bases). The germline V gene encodes CDR1 MNHEY and CDR2 SVGAGI. V was cut by 7 bases and J by 6 bases, with 18 bases left in between. CDR3 length: 14 residues. CDR3 protein: CASKYQGSRAEAFF. DNA for the CDR3: TGTGCCAGCAAATATCAGGGTTCCAGGGCTGAAGCTTTCTTT.

The J gene is TRBJ2-5, the V gene TRBV7-2; D possibly corresponds to TRBD1 (6 bases). The germline V and J ends were trimmed by 5 bases and 7 bases, with 14 bases remaining between them. This CDR3 spans 13 amino acids. The V gene's germline CDR1 is SGHTA and CDR2 FQGNSA. The CDR3, as DNA: TGTGCCAGCAGCAAGGGGGAAGGGGGGACCCAGTACTTC. Its translation: CASSKGEGGTQYF.

The rearrangement links TRBV12-3 or TRBV12-4 to TRBJ1-2, with D unresolved. The V and J ends lost 2 bases and 4 bases respectively, with 11 bases between them. CDR3 length equals 14 residues. The CDR3 nucleotides are TGTGCCAGCAGTTTATCTCCAGGTAGCTATGGCTACACCTTC. It encodes CASSLSPGSYGYTF.

Only a few counts were recorded for this clonotype. The CDR3, as DNA: TGTGCCAGCAGCTTAGGGGGTACGGGCGGCGGCTACACCTTC. Translating gives CASSLGGTGGGYTF. The genes are TRBV7-9 and TRBJ1-2, with no clear D. Trimming removed 1 base at V and 8 bases at J, with 14 bases between. Germline V gene lookup returns CDR1 SEHNR and CDR2 FQNEAQ (reference sequence). CDR3 length equals 14 residues.

This clonotype was detected only a few times. The rearrangement joins TRBV15 to TRBJ1-1; D is unresolved. This CDR3 comprises 13 residues. Germline loops: CDR1 LNHNV, CDR2 YYDKDF (reference sequence). The V gene lost 3 bases and the J gene lost 1 base, with 6 bases spanning the gap. For the CDR3, the DNA is TGTGCCACCAGCAGTCGTGGGAACACTGAAGCTTTCTTT. Its translation: CATSSRGNTEAFF.

This clonotype was seen many times. The chain employs TRBV6-5 and TRBJ2-1; D could derive from TRBD1 or TRBD2 (5 bases each). With 4 bases removed from V and 0 bases from J, the gap between germline ends came to 10 bases. CDR3 length: 15 amino acids. CDR1 MNHEY and CDR2 SVGAGI come from the germline V gene. The CDR3 sequence: CASSFEGSSYNEQFF. CDR3 nucleotide sequence: TGTGCCAGCAGTTTCGAGGGGAGCTCCTACAATGAGCAGTTCTTC.

This clonotype was picked up a small number of times. The gene calls are TRBV30 and TRBJ2-1; TRBD2 agrees at 7 bases. The CDR3 totals 13 residues. Germline V gives CDR1 GTSNPN, CDR2 SVGIG (reference sequence). Unmatched junction bases numbered 5, after V lost 1 base and J lost 8 bases. This CDR3 is CAWSERLAYEQFF. The CDR3 bases are TGTGCCTGGAGTGAGAGACTAGCATATGAGCAGTTCTTC.

This clonotype occurred a few times. The chain couples TRBV7-9 to TRBJ2-5, with D possibly matching TRBD2 (6 bases). This CDR3 is built from 16 residues. V was clipped by 3 bases and J by 3 bases, with 17 bases between them. Germline V gene lookup returns CDR1 SEHNR and CDR2 FQNEAQ (reference sequence). The CDR3 is CASSFNPGVREETQYF. CDR3 DNA sequence: TGTGCCAGCAGCTTCAACCCGGGGGTCCGGGAAGAGACCCAGTACTTC.

This clonotype was picked up a small number of times. The chain employs TRBV6-5 and TRBJ2-2; 10 bases are shared with TRBD2. The V and J ends lost 6 bases and 6 bases, in that order; junction bases with no gene match: 10. The germline V gene has CDR1 MNHEY and CDR2 SVGAGI. This CDR3 comprises 16 residues. CDR3 DNA sequence: TGTGCCAGCAGACCAATTAGCGGGGGGCCCCCCGGGGAGCTGTTTTTT. Amino acids: CASRPISGGPPGELFF.

This sequence joins TRBV7-9 and TRBJ1-1, with unresolved D. Trimming shortened V by 2 bases and J by 0 bases, and 10 bases separated the two germline ends. In germline, CDR1 is SEHNR, CDR2 FQNEAQ (reference sequence). This CDR3 spans 15 amino acids. The CDR3 is CASSLLNLMNTEAFF. The DNA of the CDR3 is TGTGCCAGCAGCTTATTAAACCTGATGAACACTGAAGCTTTCTTT. Supplemented by reference TRBV7-9 and TRBJ1-1, the full variable domain reads DTGVSQNPRHKITKRGQNVTFRCDPISEHNRLYWYRQTLGQGPEFLTYFQNEAQLEKSRLLSDRFSAERPKGSFSTLEIQRTEQGDSAMYLCASSLLNLMNTEAFFGQGTRLTVV.

The CDR3 DNA sequence: TGTGCCAGCAGCTTAGGGGGACCTAGCGGGAGGTGGAATGAGCAGTTCTTC. Its protein is CASSLGGPSGRWNEQFF. This rearrangement joins TRBV7-6 to TRBJ2-1; 11 bases match TRBD2. Germline lookup yields CDR1 SGHVS and CDR2 FNYEAQ. The CDR3 is made up of 17 amino acids. The V segment lost 1 base and the J segment 7 bases; nucleotides outside the gene matches: 9.

This clonotype was counted a few times. This chain uses TRBV15 with TRBJ1-2, with D possibly matching TRBD1 (6 bases). V gave up 0 bases and J gave up 6 bases, with 17 bases separating them. This CDR3 is 16 amino acids long. The germline V gene encodes CDR1 LNHNV and CDR2 YYDKDF (reference sequence). The DNA for the CDR3 is TGTGCCACCAGCAGAGACCGGGCTCCCGAGGGGGATGGCTACACCTTC. This sequence encodes CATSRDRAPEGDGYTF.

This clonotype was observed a few times. This chain uses TRBV2 with TRBJ2-1; 10 nucleotides agree with TRBD2. Germline V CDR1 and CDR2: SNHLY, FYNNEI. V shed 9 bases, J shed 10 bases, and the junction held 6 bases outside the gene matches. The length of the CDR3 is 12 residues. The DNA of the CDR3 is TGTGCCAGGGGATCTAGCGGGAGAGAGCAGTTCTTC. This gives the protein CARGSSGREQFF.

The chain is built from TRBV5-5 and TRBJ1-5; D is unresolved. Trimming pared 2 bases from V and 2 bases from J, leaving 8 bases between. The germline gives CDR1 SGHKS, CDR2 YYEKEE (reference sequence). The CDR3 totals 14 residues. Here the CDR3 DNA reads TGTGCCAGCAGCTTCGGGGTTGGCAATCAGCCCCAGCATTTT. Its translation is CASSFGVGNQPQHF.

This clonotype was recorded a few times. The genes are TRBV4-3 and TRBJ2-7, with 10 bases identical to TRBD2. Germline values: CDR1 LGHNA, CDR2 YSLEER. This CDR3 has 15 residues. V was clipped by 4 bases and J by 6 bases; unmatched bases: 9. The chain's CDR3 is CASSPLAGVGAEQYF. In DNA form, the CDR3 reads TGCGCCAGCAGCCCGCTAGCGGGAGTGGGTGCCGAGCAGTACTTC.

The genes are TRBV19 and TRBJ1-1; 7 bases fit TRBD1. Looked up from germline, CDR1 is LNHDA and CDR2 is SQIVND (reference sequence). V was pared by 9 bases and J by 6 bases, with 7 bases of the junction left unmatched. CDR3 size: 12 residues. CDR3 DNA: TGTGCCAGCAGAGACGACAGGGCTGAAGCTTTCTTT. This codes for CASRDDRAEAFF.

This clonotype was seen a few times. The chain joins TRBV24-1 to TRBJ2-5; 10 nucleotides align to TRBD1. The CDR3 spans 15 residues. Germline assignment: CDR1 KGHDR and CDR2 SFDVKD. V trimming: 4 bases; J trimming: 6 bases; junction bases outside the gene matches: 7. The CDR3 sequence is CATSESGTGEKTQYF. CDR3 bases: TGTGCCACCAGTGAGTCCGGGACAGGGGAGAAGACCCAGTACTTC.

V and J are TRBV4-1 and TRBJ2-3; 8 nucleotides match TRBD2. This CDR3 is 17 amino acids long. Trimming took 1 base from V and 0 from J; bases not matched to a gene: 6. Per the germline V gene, CDR1 is MGHRA and CDR2 is YSYEKL. The CDR3 DNA follows: TGCGCCAGCAGCCAAGGGGGATTAGCGGGGAGCACAGATACGCAGTATTTT. This sequence encodes CASSQGGLAGSTDTQYF.